This record looks at one TCR beta chain sequence and its context. Its target is unknown. This sample is part of a study of CD8 T cells in Susac syndrome. Whole-study results and caveats: By the study's own acknowledgment, its TCR sequencing and HLA analysis included relatively few individuals.

Random hexamers were used to reverse transcribe an amount of roughly 0.45 to 1 ug RNA. Coverage of TCR beta CDR3 amplification by immunoSEQ multiplex PCR extended to 54 Vbeta and 13 Jbeta. TCRdb independently ran MiXCR on the immunoSEQ multiplex PCR reads; one entry per CDR3 protein. The sample contains about 210,000 distinct CDR3 sequences, roughly 94% of which appear only once. CD8+ and CD4+ T cells circulating in blood were sequenced for TCR beta. TEMRA cells were enriched by FACS, while CD8+ and CD4+ T cells were obtained through a negative isolation that was performed magnetically. This CDR3 comprises 13 residues. V was trimmed by 5 bases and J by 5 bases, leaving 15 bases between them. From germline, CDR1 is GTSNPN and CDR2 SVGIG (reference sequence).

The origin of this receptor is a human donor with multiple sclerosis. The chain recombines TRBV30 with TRBJ1-1; D might be TRBD1 (5 bases). The sequencing input was CD4+ T cells from PBMCs. The CDR3 sequence is CAWVGGPWTEAFF. The CDR3 DNA sequence: TGTGCCTGGGTCGGGGGTCCGTGGACTGAAGCTTTCTTT.